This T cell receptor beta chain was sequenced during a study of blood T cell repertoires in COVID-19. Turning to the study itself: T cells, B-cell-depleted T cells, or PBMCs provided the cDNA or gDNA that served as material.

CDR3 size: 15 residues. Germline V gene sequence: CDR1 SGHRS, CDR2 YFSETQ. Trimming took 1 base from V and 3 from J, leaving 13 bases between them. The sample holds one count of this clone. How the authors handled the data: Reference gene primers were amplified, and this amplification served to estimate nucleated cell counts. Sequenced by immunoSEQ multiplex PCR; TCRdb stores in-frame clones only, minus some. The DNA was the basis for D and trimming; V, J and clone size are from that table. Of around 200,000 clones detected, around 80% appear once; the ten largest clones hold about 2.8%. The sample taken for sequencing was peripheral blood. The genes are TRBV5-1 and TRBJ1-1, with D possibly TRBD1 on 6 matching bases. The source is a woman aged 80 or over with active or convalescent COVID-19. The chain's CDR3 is CASSLLGAPDTEAFF. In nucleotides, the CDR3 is TGCGCCAGCAGCTTGTTGGGGGCTCCGGACACTGAAGCTTTCTTT.